The rows below give T cell receptor beta chains drawn from one sample of a study of blood T cell repertoires in COVID-19. Sequencing used immunoSEQ multiplex PCR; TCRdb keeps in-frame clones, though not all of them. Among 15,000 to 20,000 clones, roughly 89% were seen once, and the ten largest hold more than 10%. Sequencing was performed on peripheral blood. Source of these receptors: a man between 60 and 75 years old with active COVID-19. The CDR3 runs from the conserved cysteine through the conserved F or W. Each record gives: CDR3 DNA, CDR3 protein, D gene, clone size, J gene, V gene. D genes are given only for firm matches. Clone size is given for some rows only: seen once, a few or many times, or a class if the clone is expanded.

CDR3nt: TGCGCCAGCAGCTTGAATAGCGGACTCACAGATACGCAGTATTTT
CDR3aa: CASSLNSGLTDTQYF
d_gene: NA
abundance: few
j_gene: TRBJ2-3
v_gene: TRBV5-1

CDR3nt: TGTGCCAGCATTATTAGCCGACGCACAGATACGCAGTATTTT
CDR3aa: CASIISRRTDTQYF
d_gene: NA
abundance: NA
j_gene: TRBJ2-3
v_gene: TRBV2

CDR3nt: TGTGCCAGCAGTGATCAGGGGAATCAGCCCCAGCATTTT
CDR3aa: CASSDQGNQPQHF
d_gene: NA
abundance: NA
j_gene: TRBJ1-5
v_gene: TRBV2

CDR3nt: TGCGCCAGCAGTGAAGAAGGACAGGGTTATAGTAGGTCGGGTTCTGGAAACACCATATATTTT
CDR3aa: CASSEEGQGYSRSGSGNTIYF
d_gene: TRBD1
abundance: NA
j_gene: TRBJ1-3
v_gene: TRBV10-1

CDR3nt: TGTGCCAGCAGCCATGGGTCGGGTTACAATGAGCAGTTCTTC
CDR3aa: CASSHGSGYNEQFF
d_gene: NA
abundance: NA
j_gene: TRBJ2-1
v_gene: TRBV7-6

CDR3nt: TGTGCCATCAGTGGACAGGGGAACGGTGGCTACACCTTC
CDR3aa: CAISGQGNGGYTF
d_gene: TRBD1
abundance: NA
j_gene: TRBJ1-2
v_gene: TRBV10-3

CDR3nt: TGTGCCAGTGTACAGGGAACTGGAAACACCATATATTTT
CDR3aa: CASVQGTGNTIYF
d_gene: NA
abundance: NA
j_gene: TRBJ1-3
v_gene: TRBV25-1

CDR3nt: TGTGCCAGCTCTCGACAGCCTTCACCCCTCCACTTT
CDR3aa: CASSRQPSPLHF
d_gene: NA
abundance: few
j_gene: TRBJ1-6
v_gene: TRBV18

CDR3nt: TGCGCCAGCAGCCTCGTGGACACCCAAGATACGCAGTATTTT
CDR3aa: CASSLVDTQDTQYF
d_gene: NA
abundance: NA
j_gene: TRBJ2-3
v_gene: TRBV5-1

CDR3nt: TGTGCCAGCAGCCAGGGAAACCAAGAGACCCAGTACTTC
CDR3aa: CASSQGNQETQYF
d_gene: NA
abundance: NA
j_gene: TRBJ2-5
v_gene: TRBV7-3

CDR3nt: TGTGCCAGTAGTCGGACAGTGGATAGCAATCAGCCCCAGCATTTT
CDR3aa: CASSRTVDSNQPQHF
d_gene: NA
abundance: NA
j_gene: TRBJ1-5
v_gene: TRBV19

CDR3nt: TGTGCCAGCAGTACATTAGACAGGGGGTCGGGGGAGCAGTACTTC
CDR3aa: CASSTLDRGSGEQYF
d_gene: TRBD1
abundance: NA
j_gene: TRBJ2-7
v_gene: TRBV6-5

CDR3nt: TGTGCCAGCAGCCCGACAGGGAATGGCAATCAGCCCCAGCATTTT
CDR3aa: CASSPTGNGNQPQHF
d_gene: TRBD1
abundance: few
j_gene: TRBJ1-5
v_gene: TRBV6-5

CDR3nt: TGTGCCAGCTCACCTACCGGGACAGGGGGCTACGAGCAGTACTTC
CDR3aa: CASSPTGTGGYEQYF
d_gene: TRBD1
abundance: NA
j_gene: TRBJ2-7
v_gene: TRBV18

CDR3nt: TGTGCCAGCAGCCAGGACAGGGTAATCTCCTACGAGCAGTACTTC
CDR3aa: CASSQDRVISYEQYF
d_gene: TRBD1
abundance: NA
j_gene: TRBJ2-7
v_gene: TRBV6-2/TRBV6-3

CDR3nt: TGCAGCGTTCAGGTGACAGCCTATCAAGAGACCCAGTACTTC
CDR3aa: CSVQVTAYQETQYF
d_gene: NA
abundance: NA
j_gene: TRBJ2-5
v_gene: TRBV29-1

CDR3nt: TGCGCCAGCAGCCCCCAGGGGGTCGGCACAGATACGCAGTATTTT
CDR3aa: CASSPQGVGTDTQYF
d_gene: TRBD1
abundance: NA
j_gene: TRBJ2-3
v_gene: TRBV5-1